This T cell receptor (beta chain) was obtained from a study of blood T cell repertoires in COVID-19. Study information: The United States, Italy and Spain supplied acute and convalescent COVID-19 samples. Sources were T cells, B-cell-depleted T cells, or PBMCs; the material itself was cDNA or gDNA.

The CDR3 totals 15 residues. Per the germline V gene, CDR1 is SGHNT and CDR2 is YENEEA. Per the original data handling: Counts of nucleated cells, estimated from reference gene primer amplification, were obtained. Sequenced by immunoSEQ multiplex PCR; TCRdb stores in-frame clones only, minus some. V and J calls and clone size are copied from that table; D and trimming were computed from the DNA. The sample holds approximately 140,000 clones, approximately 90% seen once. Of note for this clone: The junction and the germline gene differ at one end; a read error may be behind it.

The specimen sequenced was peripheral blood. The clonotype comes from a man in his fifties or sixties with active or convalescent COVID-19. The chain recombines TRBV11-3 with TRBJ2-7, with D possibly being TRBD2 (6 bases). CDR3 DNA: TGTGCCAGCAGCTTAAATTCCGGGGGTCTCTACGGGCAGTACTTC. This gives the protein CASSLNSGGLYGQYF. The full variable domain, completed using reference TRBV11-3 and TRBJ2-7, is EAGVVQSPRYKIIEKKQPVAFWCNPISGHNTLYWYLQNLGQGPELLIRYENEEAVDDSQLPKDRFSAERLKGVDSTLKIQPAELGDSAVYLCASSLNSGGLYGQYFGPGTRLTVT.